The sequence of this T cell receptor (beta chain) was determined in a study of cytomegalovirus exposure and HLA in healthy donors (TCRdb year 2017). In terms of the full investigation: An earlier analysis of more than 550 of the donors reported 250 to 300 Gb of sequence data and around 110 million unique TCR beta sequences obtained from around 180 million T cells. A later genetic analysis took genome-wide SNP genotypes for about 55% of the 666 donors and used that subset as a discovery cohort. High-throughput TCR immunosequencing, statistical association of individual TCRs with disease status, and machine learning were combined to predict cytomegalovirus infection status. The study profiled the T cell repertoires of under 850 subjects by immunosequencing and related them to cytomegalovirus serostatus. Of the 300 to 400 genotyped donors, about 80% fell in the genetic ancestry cluster associated with self-reported Caucasian donors. In addition to the first cohort of approximately 650 subjects, a separate validation cohort of around 110 different subjects was used. Both class I and class II loci were covered by HLA typing, at four-digit resolution. Four or five DR-DQ haplotypes were handled as single units for association and clustering because linkage in the cohort was strong. All discovery cohort repertoires had been generated using a single sequencing platform. Donor age, sex, ethnicity and CMV serostatus were compiled alongside the repertoire data. The later analysis used no new phenotypic data to find candidate immune exposures, relying instead on TCR beta sequences and their occurrence across donors. Typing coverage varied by locus: roughly 620-640 donors for A, B, C, DRB1 and DQB1; roughly 560 for DQA1; 606 for DPA1; approximately 450 for DPB1. In an earlier analysis of roughly 540 of the donors, high-throughput TCR beta sequencing was used to judge whether each TCR beta V gene segment behaved as functional or pseudogenic. The study aimed to test whether signatures of past pathogen exposure could be identified by cataloging public T cell receptors. A later analysis re-analyzed previously published TCR beta repertoires from 650 to 800 donors and added high-resolution HLA genotyping to study TCR occurrence patterns. On average, roughly 240,000 unique TCR beta nucleotide sequences were sequenced per donor among a few hundred genotyped donors of the cohort, with around 19% of those sequences being non-productive. An early release covering 550 to 700 HLA-typed donors comprised 250 to 350 gigabases of sequencing data and around 86 million unique TCR sequences.

The paper's findings and limits, for the study overall: Several of the top co-occurrence clusters appeared to be linked to parvovirus B19, influenza, CMV and Epstein-Barr virus, according to a later analysis. Broadly in line with IMGT annotations, most TCR beta V segments showed up in productive rearrangements about 90% or about 30% of the time in an earlier analysis of under 700 of the donors. In a later analysis, some 17,000 TCR beta sequences were associated with specific HLA alleles at a false discovery rate of 0.05. In a later analysis, HLA-associated TCR beta chains were found to be more clonally expanded and to have lower generation probabilities than equally common non-associated chains. A cluster of highly shared sequence variants was judged likely to represent a technical artifact of the sequencing pipeline. Most TCR sequences were observed very rarely across donors, whereas some public TCRs were present in many individuals. When HLA alleles, especially DR and DQ, strongly co-occurred, attributing TCR associations to individual alleles was difficult. This cohort had only TCR beta chains sequenced, and the lack of alpha or paired-chain data limited which features could be detected. An association between a missense DCLRE1C variant and V-gene and J-gene trimming of TCR beta chains was found in a later genetic analysis and replicated in an independent cohort. The study gave a list of under 200 TCR beta chains associated with cytomegalovirus. In vitro tests confirmed that a few of the cytomegalovirus-associated TCR beta chains recognize cytomegalovirus antigens. CMV serostatus was the only immune exposure information available for the cohort. A further reported finding was that TCR beta sequences accurately predicted the HLA-A and HLA-B alleles for most subjects in the first cohort. In a later analysis, the rate of TCR association differed among HLA loci, with DRB1 alleles having the most associated TCRs and HLA-C alleles having the fewest. The presence/absence analyses assumed that sequencing depth was roughly uniform across donors, and that assumption may not be true. The earlier analysis of about 600 of the donors excluded seventeen rarely observed V segments, including chromosome 9 orphons, because counts were too low. According to the authors, the approach could potentially be generalized to other disease states and immunological phenotypes. The 87-base-pair reads could not distinguish some IMGT-functional V segments, including TRBV6-2 and TRBV6-3, so those segments were excluded. The classifier was reported to diagnose cytomegalovirus status with high specificity and sensitivity in both the original and validation cohorts. Correlated functional status among segregating V segments might be attributable to linkage disequilibrium, but an unknown experimental factor could not be ruled out. According to a later analysis, most CMV-associated TCR beta chains appeared to be HLA-restricted, and the HLA associations seemed to be driven largely by CMV exposure. Compared with the roughly 670-donor mean, donors in an Asian-associated ancestry cluster had fewer N-insertions in productive TCRs, according to a later genetic analysis. HLA typing was unavailable for some donors at each locus, so association tests used only the typed subset.

As concerns this clone: No antigen is known for it. The input lacks base qualities; no much larger clone sits a single base away.

The library relied on the immunoSEQ multiplex PCR assay. A mixture of 60 forward primers for TCR Vbeta segments and 13 reverse primers for TCR Jbeta segments was used in the multiplex PCR. The CDR3 region of rearranged TCR beta genes was amplified from genomic DNA by a multiplex PCR assay. The Illumina HiSeq System was used to sequence the amplified TCR beta libraries as 87-base-pair reads. Processing in the source paper ran as follows. A later analysis counted about 82 million unique TCR beta chains across the 550 to 800 repertoires, and some 11 million of these chains were shared by at least two donors. Raw reads were error-corrected and collapsed into unique sequences by a nearest-neighbor algorithm in which closely related sequences were merged to remove PCR and sequencing errors. To assign V, D and J gene segments, CDR3 sequences were aligned to IMGT reference sequences. For a sequence to be retained, a match of at least six nucleotides was required to both a V gene segment and a J gene segment. A rearrangement counted as productive if the CDR3 had no stop codons and remained in frame with V and J, and every other rearrangement counted as non-productive. CDR3 was defined according to IMGT convention as the region running from the second conserved V-encoded cysteine to the conserved J-encoded phenylalanine. The earlier analysis of some 550 of the donors excluded any sequence lacking an unambiguous match to a single V gene segment. In an earlier analysis of 587 of the donors, V segments were called functional above 56.7% productive rearrangements and were called segregating when the between-donor standard deviation exceeded 5%. A statistical classification framework was built for diagnosing cytomegalovirus status from the catalog of TCR beta chain sequences. A later analysis assigned V and J genes by comparing TCR nucleotide sequences with IMGT/GENE-DB human TR gene sequences. The TCRdist pipeline was used in a later analysis to assign CDR3 sequences and most-parsimonious VDJ recombination scenarios. In a later analysis, each TCR beta chain was defined by its CDR3 amino acid sequence together with its V-gene family, and reads lacking a unique V-gene family were excluded. To address suspected cross-contamination and a sequencing artifact, a later analysis removed around 590 highly shared, low-generation-probability nucleotide sequences. In a later analysis, a clonal expansion index for each public chain was calculated from normalized within-repertoire ranks of inferred template counts. In a later analysis, generation probabilities were computed with a VDJ recombination model fitted to out-of-frame rearrangements, and the resulting probabilities were checked against IGoR. In a later analysis, TCR-TCR, TCR-HLA and TCR-CMV co-occurrence was scored with hypergeometric tests, and a repertoire-size bias correction was applied to TCR pairs. False discovery rates were estimated in a later analysis by permuting HLA or CMV assignments 20 times. A later analysis grouped co-occurring TCRs with DBSCAN, adding TCRdist sequence similarity when clustering within HLA-allele-positive subsets. Repertoires with fewer than 30,000 or more than 120,000 public chains, plus five repertoires with anomalous nucleotide sharing, were excluded from co-occurrence clustering. Not all clones reach the TCRdb copy of this immuneACCESS table, which keeps in-frame sequences only. Checked studies attribute under half of the gap to unresolved V genes and leave the rest unexplained. The V and J calls and clone size come from that table; D and trimming were worked out from the DNA. Here the sample has approximately 190,000 clones; over 80% occur a single time. The ten largest clones capture approximately 6% of the sample.

The germline V gene supplies CDR1 SQVTM and CDR2 ANQGSEA. Compared with germline, V lacks 4 bases and J lacks 7 bases; bases without a gene match: 2. Inclusive of the bounding cysteine and phenylalanine, the CDR3 is 11 residues long. Only CDR3 DNA is held: 33 bases, read in frame from base 1. In total, 666 healthy bone marrow donors made up the cohort. At the time of sampling, every cohort member was nominally healthy, though immune exposures that went unrecorded were likely present. The donor was CMV seropositive and belonged to the group of more than 250 seropositive cohort members. Every donor gave a peripheral blood sample, and the peripheral blood mononuclear cells from that sample were used for TCR beta sequencing. The Qiagen DNeasy Blood Extraction Kit was used to extract genomic DNA from the blood cell samples.

This sequence was found in a man in his forties in good health and CMV-seropositive. The chain is assembled from TRBV29-1 and TRBJ1-2, with 8 central nucleotides matching TRBD1. The sequenced material came from PBMCs. The CDR3 protein sequence reads: CSVGTGCGYTF. The nucleotides are TGCAGCGTTGGGACAGGGTGTGGCTACACCTTC.